This T cell receptor beta chain is from a study of control samples from healthy donors and cancer patients. Here immunoSEQ multiplex PCR was the method, and the copy in TCRdb shows in-frame clones only, minus some. The sample holds some 200,000 clones; 90% to 95% are singletons and the top ten take about 1.5%. This CDR3 has 14 amino acids. The V end was cut by 3 bases, the J end by 1 base, with 6 bases between. The germline gives CDR1 ENHRY, CDR2 SYGVKD. Sequencing used blood. J is TRBJ2-2 and V is TRBV10-3, with D perhaps matching TRBD1 (6 bases). The TCR was taken from a man younger than 30 in good health. The CDR3 protein is CAISEGGNTGELFF. In nucleotides, the CDR3 is TGTGCCATCAGTGAAGGGGGGAACACCGGGGAGCTGTTTTTT.